These 21 T cell receptor beta chains were sequenced from one sample in a study of PD-L1 blockade in urothelial cancer. The time point is: peripheral blood 6 weeks after treatment start. Assay used: immunoSEQ multiplex PCR; TCRdb lists only in-frame clones, some missing. The table shows roughly 50,000 clones, with approximately 80% occurring only once. Source: PBMCs, taken around atezolizumab (anti-PD-L1) treatment. These receptors all stem from a man aged 65 to 85 with urothelial cancer.

The CDR3 DNA reads as TGTGCCAGCAGCTTATCGGGAGGCAGCTACAATGAGCAGTTCTTC. It specifies CASSLSGGSYNEQFF. V usage is TRBV7-6 and J usage is TRBJ2-1, with TRBD2 matching 7 bases. J gave up 3 bases and V 2 bases, and 4 bases lay outside the gene matches. The CDR3 runs 15 residues. Germline CDR1 SGHVS, CDR2 FNYEAQ.

The V gene is TRBV6-5, the J gene TRBJ2-3, with D possibly being TRBD2 (6 bases). V lost 4 bases to trimming and J lost 0 bases, with 8 bases between them. The CDR3 consists of 14 residues. Germline CDR1 reads MNHEY; CDR2 reads SVGAGI. For the CDR3, the DNA is TGTGCCAGCAGTTTAGCGGCTAGCACAGATACGCAGTATTTT. It translates to CASSLAASTDTQYF.

The chain carries TRBV11-3 and TRBJ2-7; possibly TRBD2 for D (5 bases). CDR1 SGHNT and CDR2 YENEEA come from the germline V gene. The CDR3 contains 13 residues. V was clipped by 1 base and J by 6 bases, with 10 bases between them. The DNA for the CDR3 is TGTGCCAGCAGCTTAGGACCAGGAGGCGAGCAGTACTTC. It encodes CASSLGPGGEQYF.

This clone appeared a few times. This sequence joins TRBV2 and TRBJ1-5; D unresolved. The V gene lost 5 bases and the J gene lost 0 bases, with 8 bases spanning the gap. The CDR3 loop spans 14 amino acids. In germline, CDR1 is SNHLY, CDR2 FYNNEI. CDR3 sequence reads: CASSPRYSNQPQHF. The CDR3 DNA reads TGTGCCAGCAGTCCCAGGTATAGCAATCAGCCCCAGCATTTT.

Written as DNA, the CDR3 is TGTGCCAGCAGCCGTAGGATGGCGGCGAACACTGAAGCTTTCTTT. It yields the protein CASSRRMAANTEAFF. The rearrangement uses TRBV5-4 and TRBJ1-1, with D hard to call. CDR1 SGHNT and CDR2 YYREEE come from the germline V gene (reference sequence). CDR3 size: 15 residues. V lost 4 bases, J lost 1 base, and 14 bases lay in between.

The rearrangement links TRBV4-1 to TRBJ2-5; D is undetermined. Trimming shortened V by 1 base and J by 0 bases, and 9 bases separated the two germline ends. Germline V gene data show CDR1 as MGHRA and CDR2 as YSYEKL. CDR3 size: 15 residues. The CDR3 region is CASSQVPVYQETQYF. In nucleotides, the CDR3 is TGCGCCAGCAGCCAAGTTCCGGTATACCAAGAGACCCAGTACTTC.

Ten or more counts support this clone. Distinct nucleotide sequences in the sample also encode this CDR3. V usage is TRBV7-9 and J usage is TRBJ1-1, with D perhaps TRBD1 (5 bases). Trimming cost V 2 bases and J 2 bases, with 9 bases left between them. This CDR3 spans 14 amino acids. The germline V gene has CDR1 SEHNR and CDR2 FQNEAQ (reference sequence). In DNA form, the CDR3 reads TGTGCCAGCAGCTTAACGCAGGGAAACACTGAAGCTTTCTTT. This gives the protein CASSLTQGNTEAFF.

This chain uses TRBV27 with TRBJ2-2; 8 bases fit TRBD2. V was pared by 6 bases and J by 0 bases, with 9 bases of the junction left unmatched. The CDR3 sequence is 17 residues long. From germline, CDR1 is MNHEY and CDR2 SMNVEV (reference sequence). The CDR3 reads CASSILLAEANTGELFF. The CDR3 nucleotides read TGTGCCAGCAGCATCCTACTAGCGGAGGCGAACACCGGGGAGCTGTTTTTT.

The J gene is TRBJ2-1, the V gene TRBV7-9; D is ambiguous. Trimming left V 5 bases short and J 4 bases short, with 21 bases between. The CDR3 is 17 residues long. Per the germline V gene, CDR1 is SEHNR and CDR2 is FQNEAQ (reference sequence). The CDR3 loop reads CASSPAATSLDYNEQFF. CDR3 DNA sequence: TGTGCCAGCAGCCCTGCTGCTACGTCCCTTGATTACAATGAGCAGTTCTTC.

This clone is a singleton in its sample. The V call is TRBV30, the J call TRBJ1-5; D might be TRBD1 (5 bases). Trimming left V 5 bases short and J 6 bases short, with 17 bases between. Germline assignment: CDR1 GTSNPN and CDR2 SVGIG (reference sequence). The CDR3 has 14 amino acids. This chain's CDR3 is CAWSPGTRGQPQHF. The CDR3 DNA reads TGTGCCTGGTCCCCCGGGACGCGGGGTCAGCCCCAGCATTTT.

J is TRBJ2-5 and V is TRBV2; 12 positions match TRBD2. This CDR3 is built from 16 residues. Germline loops: CDR1 SNHLY, CDR2 FYNNEI. V was pared by 7 bases and J by 4 bases, with 10 bases of the junction left unmatched. The CDR3 loop is CASTSFELAGGETQYF. As DNA, the CDR3 is TGTGCCAGCACCTCATTCGAACTAGCGGGAGGAGAGACCCAGTACTTC.

The chain carries TRBV5-1 and TRBJ1-1; TRBD1 matches 9 bases. This CDR3 has 16 amino acids. CDR1 is SGHRS, CDR2 YFSETQ, per germline. Trimming took 4 bases from V and 1 from J; bases not matched to a gene: 8. CDR3 in DNA: TGCGCCAGCAGCCCTGGGACAGGGTTTGGGAACACTGAAGCTTTCTTT. It translates to CASSPGTGFGNTEAFF.

This chain uses TRBV29-1 with TRBJ1-2, with 8 bases fitting TRBD1. Trimming took 6 bases from V and 4 from J; bases not matched to a gene: 7. CDR3 size: 13 residues. Germline V gives CDR1 SQVTM, CDR2 ANQGSEA. Here the CDR3 DNA reads TGCAGCGTCGCCGGGACAGGTCTCTATGGCTACACCTTC. This sequence encodes CSVAGTGLYGYTF.

This rearrangement joins TRBV27 to TRBJ2-2, with TRBD2 matching over 16 bases. The J segment lost 5 bases and the V segment lost 0 bases, leaving 0 bases of the junction unmatched. This CDR3 has 17 residues. Germline-derived CDR1 and CDR2 are MNHEY and SMNVEV (reference sequence). DNA of the CDR3: TGTGCCAGCAGTTTATCGGGACTAGCGGGAGGGACCGGGGAGCTGTTTTTT. It translates to CASSLSGLAGGTGELFF.

This clone was observed a handful of times. The rearrangement links TRBV18 to TRBJ2-4; D unresolved. Trimming shortened V by 3 bases and J by 0 bases, and 18 bases separated the two germline ends. The CDR3 extends over 18 amino acids. Germline V gene sequence: CDR1 KGHSH, CDR2 LQKENI. CDR3 protein: CASSPPWAAILAKNIQYF. The CDR3 DNA is TGTGCCAGCTCACCGCCCTGGGCAGCCATATTAGCCAAAAACATTCAGTACTTC.

The rearrangement links TRBV5-1 to TRBJ1-1, with TRBD1 as a possible D gene (5 bases). This CDR3 is built from 14 residues. Trimming left V 6 bases short and J 8 bases short, with 20 bases between. Germline V CDR1 and CDR2: SGHRS, YFSETQ. The CDR3 DNA follows: TGCGCCAGCACCTCCTCTCAATTCCAGGGAGAAGCTTTCTTT. Translation gives CASTSSQFQGEAFF.

The rearrangement links TRBV2 to TRBJ2-7; D perhaps matches TRBD1 (6 bases). Trimming stripped 5 bases from V and 2 bases from J, with 13 bases between. Germline CDR1 SNHLY, CDR2 FYNNEI. The CDR3 runs to 14 residues. CDR3 DNA: TGTGCCAGCAGTCTCGGGACACCTCCCTACGAGCAGTACTTC. It encodes CASSLGTPPYEQYF.

This clone has a handful of counts. V usage is TRBV4-2 and J usage is TRBJ2-3; 11 nucleotides line up with TRBD2. V lost 6 bases and J lost 2; bases outside the gene matches: 1. Germline-derived CDR1 and CDR2 are LGHNA and YNFKEQ. The CDR3 is made up of 14 amino acids. The CDR3 spells CASRGLAATDTQYF. In DNA form, the CDR3 reads TGTGCCAGCAGGGGACTAGCGGCCACAGATACGCAGTATTTT.

The J gene is TRBJ1-1, the V gene TRBV28; the match to TRBD1 covers 7 bases. The ends lost 7 bases at V and 1 base at J; junction bases unmatched: 9. CDR3 length: 15 amino acids. CDR1 MDHEN and CDR2 SYDVKM come from the germline V gene. CDR3 residues: CASNPYRGGNTEAFF. In DNA form, the CDR3 reads TGTGCCAGCAATCCATACAGGGGAGGGAACACTGAAGCTTTCTTT.

This chain links TRBV28 with TRBJ2-3; maybe TRBD1 (5 bases). This CDR3 has 13 residues. V was pared by 3 bases and J by 6 bases, with 10 bases between. Germline CDR1 and CDR2: MDHEN and SYDVKM. The CDR3 is CASSLSRADTQYF. As DNA, the CDR3 is TGTGCCAGCAGTTTGTCCAGGGCGGATACGCAGTATTTT.

Regarding this clone: Other DNA sequences in this sample translate to the same CDR3. This chain links TRBV5-1 with TRBJ2-5; 9 bases are shared with TRBD2. Germline V gene sequence: CDR1 SGHRS, CDR2 YFSETQ. V was clipped by 0 bases and J by 5 bases; unmatched bases: 5. CDR3 length: 15 amino acids. CDR3 in DNA: TGCGCCAGCAGCTTGGAAGCGGGAGGACCGGAGACCCAGTACTTC. This sequence encodes CASSLEAGGPETQYF.